The rows below give T cell receptor beta chains drawn from one sample of a study of T cells in Graves' hyperthyroidism and ophthalmopathy. TCRdb redid the calling of the multiplex PCR reads with MiXCR, one entry per CDR3 protein. Here the sample spans 500,000 to 750,000 distinct CDR3 sequences, around 14% being singletons. The sample comprised blood. These receptors all come from a woman aged 18-29 years with Graves' ophthalmopathy. The CDR3 runs from the conserved cysteine through the conserved F or W. The D gene is left open where the match is weak. Clone size appears in some rows only: once, few, many, or a class for an expanded clone.

CDR3 length	V gene	J gene	D gene	clone size	CDR3 DNA	CDR3 protein
14	TRBV11-3	TRBJ2-1	NA	many	TGTGCCAGCAGCTCCTCCGGGACGGTCAATGAGCAGTTCTTC	CASSSSGTVNEQFF
16	TRBV12-3/TRBV12-4	TRBJ2-7	TRBD1	NA	TGTGCCAGCAGTTTCCAAGACAGGGGGCGTACCTACGAGCAGTACTTC	CASSFQDRGRTYEQYF
14	TRBV18	TRBJ1-1	TRBD1	many	TGTGCCAGCTCGATGGACAGGGGTGGCACTGAAGCTTTCTTT	CASSMDRGGTEAFF
14	TRBV27	TRBJ2-1	TRBD1	many	TGTGCCAGCAGTTTACCCTTCGGACAGGGCGAGCAGTTCTTC	CASSLPFGQGEQFF
13	TRBV11-2	TRBJ1-1	NA	many	TGTGCCAGCAGCTTTCAAGAGAACACTGAAGCTTTCTTT	CASSFQENTEAFF
16	TRBV28	TRBJ2-1	TRBD2	many	TGTGCCAGCAGTTCCCCTCGGGAGGGGGGTTACAATGAGCAGTTCTTC	CASSSPREGGYNEQFF
18	TRBV4-1	TRBJ2-3	TRBD2	few	TGCGCCAGCAGCCAAGATTGGCGAACGGGAGGGCACACAGATACGCAGTATTTT	CASSQDWRTGGHTDTQYF
13	TRBV19	TRBJ2-3	TRBD2	NA	TGTGCCAGTGCGGGAGGGCCCGGGGATACGCAGTATTTT	CASAGGPGDTQYF
14	TRBV7-2	TRBJ1-1	TRBD1	many	TGTGCCAGCAGCTCTACCAGGGGGAGCGCTGAAGCTTTCTTT	CASSSTRGSAEAFF
15	TRBV5-1	TRBJ2-4	TRBD1	few	TGCGCCAGCAGCCCCCAACTGGACAGGGGAAACATTCAGTACTTC	CASSPQLDRGNIQYF
16	TRBV5-8	TRBJ1-4	NA	NA	TGTGCCAGCAGCTTGGTTGGCGGGGGGGTTAATGAAAAACTGTTTTTT	CASSLVGGGVNEKLFF
13	TRBV7-2	TRBJ1-1	NA	many	TGTGCCAGCAGCTTAGTTCCGAGCAATGAAGCTTTCTTT	CASSLVPSNEAFF
13	TRBV20-1	TRBJ2-1	NA	many	TGCAGTGCCATCCGTACGGCTAGGGATGAGCAGTTCTTC	CSAIRTARDEQFF
13	TRBV6-1	TRBJ2-7	TRBD2	many	TGTGCCAGCGGGCTAGCGGACTCCTACGAGCAGTACTTC	CASGLADSYEQYF
14	TRBV2	TRBJ1-5	NA	many	TGTGCCAGCCGGGGGGCGGATAGCAATCAGCCCCAGCATTTT	CASRGADSNQPQHF
14	TRBV12-3/TRBV12-4	TRBJ1-2	NA	many	TGTGCCAGCAGGGTCCCCGGGGGGGACTATGGCTACACCTTC	CASRVPGGDYGYTF
15	TRBV2	TRBJ2-5	TRBD2	many	TGTGCCAGCAGTCTGGGACTACTTAAGGTAGAGACCCAGTACTTC	CASSLGLLKVETQYF
14	TRBV7-2	TRBJ2-3	NA	many	TGTGCCAGCAGCTTTCCGGACAAGGCAGATACGCAGTATTTT	CASSFPDKADTQYF
16	TRBV28	TRBJ2-2	TRBD1	many	TGTGCCAGCAGTCCAGCCGGGACAGGGAACACCGGGGAGCTGTTTTTT	CASSPAGTGNTGELFF
14	TRBV9	TRBJ2-1	TRBD1	few	TGTGCCAGCAGCGTAGTAGGACAGGGGGTTGAGCAGTTCTTC	CASSVVGQGVEQFF
12	TRBV11-3	TRBJ2-1	NA	many	TGTGCCAGCAGCTTCGAGAACAATGAGCAGTTCTTC	CASSFENNEQFF
12	TRBV30	TRBJ2-2	TRBD2	many	TGTGCCTGGAGTGTACGGGGGGGCGAGCTGTTTTTT	CAWSVRGGELFF
14	TRBV7-9	TRBJ2-7	NA	many	TGTGCCAGCAGCGACCCAGTCCATGGGTCCGAGCAGTACTTC	CASSDPVHGSEQYF
15	TRBV12-3/TRBV12-4	TRBJ2-7	TRBD1	few	TGTGCCAGCAGTTCAGACCGGGACAGGGTATACGAGCAGTACTTC	CASSSDRDRVYEQYF
16	TRBV12-5	TRBJ2-5	NA	many	TGTGCTAGTGGTTTGGGGAGACAGGTGAATGGAGAGACCCAGTACTTC	CASGLGRQVNGETQYF
18	TRBV6-5	TRBJ2-3	NA	many	TGTGCCAGCAGTTACTCCTACTGGACCGACGCTAGCACAGATACGCAGTATTTT	CASSYSYWTDASTDTQYF
16	TRBV6-1	TRBJ2-2	TRBD2	NA	TGTGCCAGCAGTGGACTAGCGGGAATCGTCACCGGGGAGCTGTTTTTT	CASSGLAGIVTGELFF
18	TRBV6-1	TRBJ1-1	NA	many	TGTGCCAGCAGTTCCCGCAGGGGAGGAATACATATGAACACTGAAGCTTTCTTT	CASSSRRGGIHMNTEAFF
11	TRBV5-1	TRBJ2-3	NA	many	TGTGCCAGCAGTTTGAGAGATACGCAGTATTTT	CASSLRDTQYF
13	TRBV6-1	TRBJ1-2	NA	many	TGTGCCAGCAGCCCCAGGGATAACTATGGCTACACCTTC	CASSPRDNYGYTF
10	TRBV6-1	TRBJ1-1	NA	few	TGTGCCAGCAGGGGTTTCGAAGCTTTCTTT	CASRGFEAFF
15	TRBV27	TRBJ2-7	TRBD2	NA	TGTGCCAGCCGGCAAACTAGCGGAGTCACCTACGAGCAGTACTTC	CASRQTSGVTYEQYF
15	TRBV6-2/TRBV6-3	TRBJ2-1	NA	NA	TGTGCCAGCAGTTACCGGCGCGACTCCTACAATGAGCAGTTCTTC	CASSYRRDSYNEQFF
15	TRBV6-1	TRBJ2-7	NA	many	TGTGCCAGCAGTGAAGTAGGGGGAGGCCTAAACGAGCAGTACTTC	CASSEVGGGLNEQYF
15	TRBV25-1	TRBJ1-2	TRBD1	NA	TGTGCCAGCAGTTACCCGACAGGGAGAAACTATGGCTACACCTTC	CASSYPTGRNYGYTF
15	TRBV28	TRBJ1-1	NA	many	TGTGCCAGCAGCCCCCGCGGTCAACCGTGGACTGAAGCTTTCTTT	CASSPRGQPWTEAFF
16	TRBV7-9	TRBJ2-1	TRBD2	many	TGTGCCAGCAGGCCCGTACTAGCGGGAGGGCCGAATGAGCAGTTCTTC	CASRPVLAGGPNEQFF
13	TRBV12-3/TRBV12-4	TRBJ1-2	NA	many	TGTGCCAGCAGTTTTGGACAAGACTATGGCTACACCTTC	CASSFGQDYGYTF
16	TRBV2	TRBJ1-3	NA	NA	TGTGCCAGCAGTGAAGCCCCACGGCTATCTGGAAACACCATATATTTT	CASSEAPRLSGNTIYF
14	TRBV4-1	TRBJ2-3	NA	NA	TGCGCCAGCAGCCAAATAAGCTCAGGAGATACGCAGTATTTT	CASSQISSGDTQYF
15	TRBV15	TRBJ1-2	TRBD1	NA	TGTGCCACCAGCCCACGGACAGGGGGCGACTATGGCTACACCTTC	CATSPRTGGDYGYTF
13	TRBV25-1	TRBJ1-4	NA	NA	TGTGCCAGCCGGGGTGGGCCTAATGAAAAACTGTTTTTT	CASRGGPNEKLFF
13	TRBV29-1	TRBJ2-5	NA	NA	TGCAGCGTTGAAGGGGGTAGGGGAGAGACCCAGTACTTC	CSVEGGRGETQYF
19	TRBV20-1	TRBJ2-2	TRBD2	few	TGCAGTGCTACGAGTGACCGACTAGCGGGAGGAATTGGAACCGGGGAGCTGTTTTTT	CSATSDRLAGGIGTGELFF